These 21 T cell receptor beta chains share one sample of origin, sequenced in a study of blood T cells in healthy people across ages. The use of a sample-barcoded 5' primer and a J-beta primer mix characterized a second PCR of roughly 6 to 11 cycles. MiXCR, applied by TCRdb to the 5' RACE reads, yields one record per CDR3 protein. The sample includes some 760,000 distinct CDR3 sequences, just under 25% of them seen just once. The data also belong to a second study, concerning T cells of mothers and their children.

Sequenced input: blood. The receptors were gathered from a boy between 10 and 17 years old in good health.

In its sample, this clonotype was seen a few times. This chain joins TRBV6-6 and TRBJ2-1; D unclear. Germline CDR1 and CDR2: MNHNY and SVGAGI (reference sequence). V lost 8 bases and J 5 bases, leaving 10 bases between the germline ends. This CDR3 spans 12 amino acids. The CDR3: CASRKGDNEQFF. The CDR3 nucleotides are TGTGCCAGCCGTAAAGGCGACAATGAGCAGTTCTTC.

This clonotype was picked up a small number of times. CDR3 in amino acids: CASSFSGQGNTGELFF. CDR3 DNA sequence: TGCGCCAGCAGCTTCTCTGGACAGGGGAACACCGGGGAGCTGTTTTTT. The chain links TRBV5-1 to TRBJ2-2; 8 nucleotides agree with TRBD1. Germline-derived CDR1 and CDR2 are SGHRS and YFSETQ. V was pared by 2 bases and J by 1 base, with 4 bases of the junction left unmatched. There are 16 residues in the CDR3.

The CDR3 here is CSARSGLLAKNIQYF. In nucleotides, the CDR3 is TGCAGTGCTAGAAGTGGTTTACTAGCCAAAAACATTCAGTACTTC. The V and J genes are TRBV20-1 and TRBJ2-4; D ambiguous. The V gene's germline CDR1 is DFQATT and CDR2 SNEGSKA (reference sequence). Trimming removed 2 bases from V and 0 bases from J, with 11 bases in between. The CDR3 extends over 15 amino acids.

This rearrangement joins TRBV12-3 or TRBV12-4 to TRBJ2-1; D ambiguous. Trimming left V 5 bases short and J 7 bases short, with 12 bases between. This CDR3 spans 13 amino acids. Here the CDR3 reads CASSPPARNEQFF. The CDR3 coding sequence is TGTGCCAGCAGTCCCCCGGCACGGAATGAGCAGTTCTTC.

CDR3 residues: CASSLGTHLRETQYF. CDR3 bases: TGCGCCAGCAGCTTGGGGACCCACTTGAGGGAGACCCAGTACTTC. The rearrangement links TRBV5-1 to TRBJ2-5; D ambiguous. With 0 bases removed from V and 5 bases from J, the gap between germline ends came to 14 bases. CDR3 length: 15 residues. Germline V CDR1 and CDR2: SGHRS, YFSETQ. Filled out from reference TRBV5-1 and TRBJ2-5, the complete variable domain reads KAGVTQTPRYLIKTRGQQVTLSCSPISGHRSVSWYQQTPGQGLQFLFEYFSETQRNKGNFPGRFSGRQFSNSRSEMNVSTLELGDSALYLCASSLGTHLRETQYFGPGTRLLVL.

The chain is built from TRBV7-9 and TRBJ1-2; D gene unclear. Germline V lookup: CDR1 SEHNR, CDR2 FQNEAQ (reference sequence). The CDR3 runs to 15 residues. Trimming left V 1 base short and J 0 bases short, with 9 bases between. In nucleotides, the CDR3 is TGTGCCAGCAGCTTAGTGGGCAGAGCTAACTATGGCTACACCTTC. As protein: CASSLVGRANYGYTF.

Here the CDR3 reads CASSPMPYGYTF. The CDR3 region has the DNA TGTGCCAGCAGCCCTATGCCCTATGGCTACACCTTC. This chain links TRBV7-9 with TRBJ1-2; the D is unclear. Between the trimmed V and J ends, which lost 5 bases and 4 bases, there was a span of 8 bases. CDR1 SEHNR and CDR2 FQNEAQ come from the germline V gene (reference sequence). CDR3 length: 12 residues.

A single count supports this clonotype. The chain links TRBV12-3 or TRBV12-4 to TRBJ2-3; D not certain. The CDR3 has 11 amino acids. Trimming removed 8 bases from V and 8 bases from J, with 11 bases in between. The CDR3 sequence is CASGGEATQYF. The CDR3 DNA reads as TGTGCCAGCGGTGGAGAGGCTACGCAGTATTTT.

This clonotype occurred a few times. The chain recombines TRBV11-2 with TRBJ2-1; 11 nucleotides align to TRBD2. The J call could be wrong; TRBJ2-5 is a better fit for the DNA end. The CDR3 loop spans 18 amino acids. The V gene's germline CDR1 is SGHAT and CDR2 FQNNGV. As DNA, the CDR3 is TGTGCCAGCAGCTCCCACCCCCGGACTAGCGGGCGCCAAGAGACCCAGTACTTC. Translating gives CASSSHPRTSGRQETQYF.

The CDR3 DNA reads TGTGCCAGCAGCCAGGTTGGACATCGGGAGACCCAGTACTTC. Its translation: CASSQVGHRETQYF. The rearrangement joins TRBV5-6 to TRBJ2-5, with D maybe TRBD1 (5 bases). CDR3 length: 14 amino acids. V dropped 4 bases and J dropped 5 bases, with 15 bases sitting between them. Germline-derived CDR1 and CDR2 are SGHDT and YYEEEE.

The rearrangement joins TRBV20-1 to TRBJ2-7; D possibly corresponds to TRBD1 (6 bases). Germline CDR1 reads DFQATT; CDR2 reads SNEGSKA (reference sequence). The CDR3 is made up of 14 amino acids. V was cut by 0 bases and J by 5 bases, with 14 bases left in between. This chain's CDR3 is CSARDLDRLDEQYF. CDR3 DNA: TGCAGTGCTAGAGATCTCGACAGGTTGGACGAGCAGTACTTC.

This chain uses TRBV7-2 with TRBJ2-2, with D unresolved. V lost 1 base and J lost 6, with 9 bases in between. The CDR3 runs to 14 residues. Germline V lookup: CDR1 SGHTA, CDR2 FQGNSA. The CDR3 sequence: CASSLGGTAGELFF. The CDR3 DNA is TGTGCCAGCAGCTTAGGCGGTACTGCCGGGGAGCTGTTTTTT.

This chain uses TRBV28 with TRBJ2-7, with D possibly being TRBD1 (5 bases). Germline loops: CDR1 MDHEN, CDR2 SYDVKM. V was shortened by 8 bases and J by 4 bases, with 9 bases between the two germline ends. The CDR3 extends over 11 amino acids. The CDR3 is CASAGLYEQYF. CDR3 DNA: TGTGCCAGCGCAGGGTTATACGAGCAGTACTTC. The variable domain in full, with the rest retrieved from reference TRBV28 and TRBJ2-7, is DVKVTQSSRYLVKRTGEKVFLECVQDMDHENMFWYRQDPGLGLRLIYFSYDVKMKEKGDIPEGYSVSREKKERFSLILESASTNQTSMYLCASAGLYEQYFGPGTRLTVT.

This sequence joins TRBV28 and TRBJ2-7; 9 bases fit TRBD1. Germline V lookup: CDR1 MDHEN, CDR2 SYDVKM. J was trimmed by 7 bases and V by 6 bases; bases with no gene match: 13. The CDR3 consists of 15 residues. CDR3 in DNA: TGTGCCAGCAGGAAGGGAGGGACAGGGAGAGGAGAGCAGTACTTC. Its translation is CASRKGGTGRGEQYF.

The chain has TRBV4-1 and TRBJ2-5, with no clear D. The better agreement between TRBJ2-7 and the DNA end casts doubt on the J call. This CDR3 comprises 15 residues. Germline values: CDR1 MGHRA, CDR2 YSYEKL. The CDR3 sequence is CASSQDPSRLGEQYF. The CDR3 DNA sequence: TGCGCCAGCAGCCAAGATCCGAGCAGGTTAGGCGAGCAGTACTTC.

This clonotype turned up a few times. The chain uses TRBV7-9 and TRBJ1-4; D is ambiguous. Germline CDR1 and CDR2: SEHNR and FQNEAQ (reference sequence). Trimming took off 5 bases at V and 0 bases at J, with 19 bases between the two ends. The CDR3 contains 18 residues. CDR3 region: CASSTSRGFAATNEKLFF. The CDR3, as DNA: TGTGCCAGCAGCACATCACGCGGGTTTGCAGCAACTAATGAAAAACTGTTTTTT.

This clonotype has more than one count but fewer than ten. The chain employs TRBV7-3 and TRBJ2-3, with 11 bases lining up with TRBD2. The CDR3 runs 16 residues. The V gene end was trimmed by 5 bases and the J gene end by 0 bases; junction bases not matched to a gene: 4. CDR1 is SGHTA, CDR2 FQGTGA, per germline. The CDR3 nucleotides read TGTGCCAGCAGCGCAACTAGCGGGGGAAGCACAGATACGCAGTATTTT. It is translated as CASSATSGGSTDTQYF.

CDR3 sequence (DNA): TGTGCCAGCAGTTACTCGCGGAAGGACGAGCAGTACTTC. It is translated as CASSYSRKDEQYF. The V and J genes are TRBV6-5 and TRBJ2-7; D unclear. Germline V CDR1 and CDR2: MNHEY, SVGAGI. Trimming took off 0 bases at V and 5 bases at J, with 8 bases between the two ends. The CDR3 has 13 residues.

The chain is built from TRBV6-1 and TRBJ2-6; TRBD1 matches at 7 bases. V gave up 6 bases and J gave up 0 bases; unmatched junction bases: 11. Germline CDR1 and CDR2: MNHNS and SASEGT. The length of the CDR3 is 18 residues. The CDR3 region has the DNA TGTGCCAGCAGATCAGGGGGACACCAGAGCTCTGGGGCCAACGTCCTGACTTTC. Translating gives CASRSGGHQSSGANVLTF.

This clonotype turned up a few times. V and J are TRBV7-2 and TRBJ1-1; a possible D gene is TRBD1 (5 bases). Germline CDR1 is SGHTA and CDR2 is FQGNSA. V was shortened by 2 bases and J by 2 bases, with 9 bases between the two germline ends. The length of the CDR3 is 14 residues. This CDR3 is CASSLLGANTEAFF. The CDR3 DNA sequence: TGTGCCAGCAGCTTACTTGGGGCCAACACTGAAGCTTTCTTT.

The chain has TRBV10-3 and TRBJ2-3, with D possibly called TRBD1 or TRBD2 (5 bases each). The CDR3 runs to 14 residues. Trimming shortened V by 8 bases and J by 6 bases, and 18 bases separated the two germline ends. CDR1 ENHRY and CDR2 SYGVKD come from the germline V gene. The CDR3 loop is CAICPEGHYDTQYF. The DNA of the CDR3 is TGTGCCATCTGCCCTGAGGGGCATTACGATACGCAGTATTTT.